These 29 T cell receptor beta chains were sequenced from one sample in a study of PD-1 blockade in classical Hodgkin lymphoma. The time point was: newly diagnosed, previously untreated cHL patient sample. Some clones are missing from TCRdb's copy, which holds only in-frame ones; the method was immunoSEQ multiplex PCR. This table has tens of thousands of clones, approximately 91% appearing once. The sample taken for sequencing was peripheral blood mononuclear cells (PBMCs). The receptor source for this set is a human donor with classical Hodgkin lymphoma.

The CDR3 here is CASSLQGYEQYF. The CDR3 coding sequence is TGTGCCAGCAGTTTACAGGGCTACGAGCAGTACTTC. The J gene is TRBJ2-7, the V gene TRBV27; TRBD1 is a possible D gene (5 bases). Per the germline V gene, CDR1 is MNHEY and CDR2 is SMNVEV (reference sequence). The V end was cut by 2 bases, the J end by 3 bases, with 5 bases between. The CDR3 extends over 12 amino acids.

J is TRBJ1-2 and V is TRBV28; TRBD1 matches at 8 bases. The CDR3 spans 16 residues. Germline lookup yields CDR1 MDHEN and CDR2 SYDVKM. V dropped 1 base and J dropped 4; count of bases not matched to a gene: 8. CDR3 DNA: TGTGCCAGCAGTTTATCCGCGGTGACAGGGGTCTATGGCTACACCTTC. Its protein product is CASSLSAVTGVYGYTF.

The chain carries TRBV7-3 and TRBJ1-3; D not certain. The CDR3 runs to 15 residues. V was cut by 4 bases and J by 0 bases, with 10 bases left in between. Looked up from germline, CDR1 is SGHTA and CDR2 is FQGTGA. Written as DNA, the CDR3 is TGTGCCAGCAGCTCCCGACGGGTCTCTGGAAACACCATATATTTT. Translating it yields CASSSRRVSGNTIYF.

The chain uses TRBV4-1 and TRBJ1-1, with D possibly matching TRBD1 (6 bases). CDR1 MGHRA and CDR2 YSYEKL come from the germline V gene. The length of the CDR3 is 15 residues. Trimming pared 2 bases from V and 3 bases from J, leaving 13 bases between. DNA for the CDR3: TGCGCCAGCAGCCAAAGGGGGGTAGGGGACACTGAAGCTTTCTTT. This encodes CASSQRGVGDTEAFF.

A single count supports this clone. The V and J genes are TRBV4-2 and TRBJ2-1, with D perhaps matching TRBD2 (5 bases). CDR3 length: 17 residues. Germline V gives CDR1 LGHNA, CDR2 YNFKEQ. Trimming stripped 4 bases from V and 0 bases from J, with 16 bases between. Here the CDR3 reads CASSLEASPPSYNEQFF. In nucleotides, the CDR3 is TGTGCCAGCAGCCTGGAGGCTAGCCCTCCCTCCTACAATGAGCAGTTCTTC.

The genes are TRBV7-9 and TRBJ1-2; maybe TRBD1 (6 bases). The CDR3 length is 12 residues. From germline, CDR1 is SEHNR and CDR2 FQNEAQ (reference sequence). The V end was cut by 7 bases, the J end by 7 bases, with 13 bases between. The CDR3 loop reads CASTEGGGGYTF. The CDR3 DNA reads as TGTGCCAGCACGGAGGGAGGGGGTGGCTACACCTTC.

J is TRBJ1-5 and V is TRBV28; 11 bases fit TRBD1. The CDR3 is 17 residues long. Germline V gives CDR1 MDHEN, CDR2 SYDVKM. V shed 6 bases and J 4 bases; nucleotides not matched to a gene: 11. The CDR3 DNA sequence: TGTGCCAGCAGCCCAACCGGGACAGGGGGTGGGAATCAGCCCCAGCATTTT. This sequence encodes CASSPTGTGGGNQPQHF. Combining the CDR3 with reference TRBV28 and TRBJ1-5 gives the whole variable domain DVKVTQSSRYLVKRTGEKVFLECVQDMDHENMFWYRQDPGLGLRLIYFSYDVKMKEKGDIPEGYSVSREKKERFSLILESASTNQTSMYLCASSPTGTGGGNQPQHFGDGTRLSIL.

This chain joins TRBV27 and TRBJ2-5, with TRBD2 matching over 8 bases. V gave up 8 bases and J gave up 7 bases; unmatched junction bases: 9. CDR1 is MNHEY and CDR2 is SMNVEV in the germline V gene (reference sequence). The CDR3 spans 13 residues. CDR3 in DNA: TGTGCCAGCCGCGCGGGGGGCCCCGGGACCCAGTACTTC. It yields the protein CASRAGGPGTQYF.

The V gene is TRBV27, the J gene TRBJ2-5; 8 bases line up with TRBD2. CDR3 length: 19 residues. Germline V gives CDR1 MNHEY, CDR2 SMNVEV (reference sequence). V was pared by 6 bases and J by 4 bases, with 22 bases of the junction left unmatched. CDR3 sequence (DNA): TGTGCCAGCAGCACTGGGATCGGGGTAGCGGGATCCCCCCCAGAGACCCAGTACTTC. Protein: CASSTGIGVAGSPPETQYF.

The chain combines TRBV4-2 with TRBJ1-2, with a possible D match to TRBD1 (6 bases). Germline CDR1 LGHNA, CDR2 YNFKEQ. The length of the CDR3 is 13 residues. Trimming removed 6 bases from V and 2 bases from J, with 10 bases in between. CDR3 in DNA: TGTGCCAGCAGTCCGGACAGAAACTATGGCTACACCTTC. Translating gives CASSPDRNYGYTF.

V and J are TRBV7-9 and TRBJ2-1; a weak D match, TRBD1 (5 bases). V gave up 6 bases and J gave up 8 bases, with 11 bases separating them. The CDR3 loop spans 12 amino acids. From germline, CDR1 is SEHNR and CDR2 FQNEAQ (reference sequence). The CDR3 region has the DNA TGTGCCAGCAGGACACCAGGGCATGAGCAGTTCTTC. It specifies CASRTPGHEQFF.

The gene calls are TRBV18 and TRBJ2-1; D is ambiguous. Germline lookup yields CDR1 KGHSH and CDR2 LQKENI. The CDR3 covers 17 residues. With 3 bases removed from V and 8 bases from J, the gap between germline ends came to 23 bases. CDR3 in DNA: TGTGCCAGCTCACCGCGGACCCTAGGGTTGGGTCAATATGAGCAGTTCTTC. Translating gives CASSPRTLGLGQYEQFF.

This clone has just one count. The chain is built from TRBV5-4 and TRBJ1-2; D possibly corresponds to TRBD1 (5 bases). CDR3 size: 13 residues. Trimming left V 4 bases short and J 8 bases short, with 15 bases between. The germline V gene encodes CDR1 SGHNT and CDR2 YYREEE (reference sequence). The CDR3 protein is CASSPRGQRGYTF. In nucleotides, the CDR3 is TGTGCCAGCAGCCCCCGGGGCCAGAGAGGCTACACCTTC.

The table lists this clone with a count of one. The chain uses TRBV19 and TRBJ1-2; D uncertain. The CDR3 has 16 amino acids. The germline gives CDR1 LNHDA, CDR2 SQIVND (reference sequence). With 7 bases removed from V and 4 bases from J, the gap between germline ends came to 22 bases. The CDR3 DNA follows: TGTGCCAGTATTGGAGGCTGGGAGGGATTCATCTATGGCTACACCTTC. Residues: CASIGGWEGFIYGYTF.

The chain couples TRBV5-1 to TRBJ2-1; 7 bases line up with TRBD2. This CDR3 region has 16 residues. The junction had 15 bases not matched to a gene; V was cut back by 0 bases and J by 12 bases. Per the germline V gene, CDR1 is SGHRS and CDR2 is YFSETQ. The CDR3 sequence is CASSLEPKGLVLGQFF. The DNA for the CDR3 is TGCGCCAGCAGCTTGGAGCCGAAAGGACTAGTTTTAGGGCAGTTCTTC.

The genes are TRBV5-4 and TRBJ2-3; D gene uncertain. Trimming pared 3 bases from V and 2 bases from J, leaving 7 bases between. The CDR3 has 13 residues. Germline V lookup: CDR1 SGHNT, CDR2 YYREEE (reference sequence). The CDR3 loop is CASSSTNTDTQYF. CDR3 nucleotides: TGTGCCAGCAGCTCAACGAACACAGATACGCAGTATTTT.

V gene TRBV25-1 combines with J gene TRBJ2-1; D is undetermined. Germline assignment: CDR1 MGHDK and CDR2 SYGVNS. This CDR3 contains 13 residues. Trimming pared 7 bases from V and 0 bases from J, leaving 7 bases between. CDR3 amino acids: CASKGSSYNEQFF. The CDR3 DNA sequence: TGTGCCAGCAAGGGCAGCTCCTACAATGAGCAGTTCTTC.

CDR3 residues: CASSPPWGGTNYGYTF. The CDR3 DNA sequence: TGTGCCAGCAGTCCCCCCTGGGGAGGGACCAACTATGGCTACACCTTC. The chain has TRBV28 and TRBJ1-2; tentatively, D is TRBD1 (5 bases). CDR3 length: 16 amino acids. CDR1 MDHEN and CDR2 SYDVKM come from the germline V gene. The germline V and J ends were trimmed by 5 bases and 2 bases, with 18 bases remaining between them.

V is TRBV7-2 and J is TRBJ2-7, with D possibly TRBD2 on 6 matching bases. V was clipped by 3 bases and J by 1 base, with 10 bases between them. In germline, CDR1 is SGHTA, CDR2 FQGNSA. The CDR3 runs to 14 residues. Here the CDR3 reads CASSFHGGSYEQYV. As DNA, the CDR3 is TGTGCCAGCAGCTTTCACGGGGGATCCTACGAGCAGTACGTC.

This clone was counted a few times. The CDR3 is CASHPGGGIGEQYV. Written as DNA, the CDR3 is TGTGCCAGTCACCCTGGGGGGGGGATCGGCGAGCAGTACGTC. This chain connects TRBV27 to TRBJ2-7; TRBD2 matches 7 bases. The germline V gene encodes CDR1 MNHEY and CDR2 SMNVEV (reference sequence). The CDR3 spans 14 residues. With 9 bases clipped from V and 6 bases from J, the junction kept 14 bases outside the gene matches.

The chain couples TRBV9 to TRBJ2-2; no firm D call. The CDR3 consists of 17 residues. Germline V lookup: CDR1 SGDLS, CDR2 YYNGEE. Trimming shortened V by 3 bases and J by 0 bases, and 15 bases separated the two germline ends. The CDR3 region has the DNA TGTGCCAGCAGCGCGGACGACGGCGGACCGAACACCGGGGAGCTGTTTTTT. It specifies CASSADDGGPNTGELFF.

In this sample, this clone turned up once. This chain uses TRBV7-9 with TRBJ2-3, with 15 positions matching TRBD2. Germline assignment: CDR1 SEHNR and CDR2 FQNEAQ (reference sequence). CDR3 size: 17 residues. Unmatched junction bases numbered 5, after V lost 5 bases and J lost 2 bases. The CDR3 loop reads CASSPRTSGRATDTQYF. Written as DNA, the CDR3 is TGTGCCAGCAGCCCGCGGACTAGCGGGAGGGCCACAGATACGCAGTATTTT. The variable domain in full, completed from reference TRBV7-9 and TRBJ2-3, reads DTGVSQNPRHKITKRGQNVTFRCDPISEHNRLYWYRQTLGQGPEFLTYFQNEAQLEKSRLLSDRFSAERPKGSFSTLEIQRTEQGDSAMYLCASSPRTSGRATDTQYFGPGTRLTVL.

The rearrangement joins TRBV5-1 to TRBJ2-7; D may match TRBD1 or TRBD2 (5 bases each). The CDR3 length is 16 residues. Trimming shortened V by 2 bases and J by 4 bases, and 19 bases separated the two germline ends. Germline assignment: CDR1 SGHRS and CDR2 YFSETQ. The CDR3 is CASSFWGAGRCYEQYV. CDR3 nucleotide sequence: TGCGCCAGCAGCTTCTGGGGCGCGGGCCGTTGTTACGAGCAGTACGTC.

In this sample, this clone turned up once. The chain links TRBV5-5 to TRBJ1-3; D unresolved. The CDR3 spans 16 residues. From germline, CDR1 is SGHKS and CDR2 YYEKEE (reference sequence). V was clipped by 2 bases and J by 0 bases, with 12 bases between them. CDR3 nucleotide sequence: TGTGCCAGCAGCTTCAACCTCGGGATCTCTGGAAACACCATATATTTT. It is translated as CASSFNLGISGNTIYF.

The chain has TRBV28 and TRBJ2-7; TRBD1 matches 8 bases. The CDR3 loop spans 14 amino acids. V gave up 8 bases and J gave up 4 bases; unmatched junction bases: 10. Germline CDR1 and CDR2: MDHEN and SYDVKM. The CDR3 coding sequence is TGTGCCAGCCTCTCAAGCGACAGGGGATACGAGCAGTACTTC. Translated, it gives CASLSSDRGYEQYF.

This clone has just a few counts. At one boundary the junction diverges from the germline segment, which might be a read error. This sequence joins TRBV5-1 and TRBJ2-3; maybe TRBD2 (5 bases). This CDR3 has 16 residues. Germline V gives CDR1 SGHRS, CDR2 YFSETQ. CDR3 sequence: CASSLGQRTNTDTQSF. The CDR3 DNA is TGCGCCAGCAGCTTGGGTCAGCGGACGAACACAGATACGCAGTCTTTT.

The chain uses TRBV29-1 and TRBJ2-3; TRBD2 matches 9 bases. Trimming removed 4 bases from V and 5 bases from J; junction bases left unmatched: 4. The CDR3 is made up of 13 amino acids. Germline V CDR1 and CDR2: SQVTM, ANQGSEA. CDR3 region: CSVAGLAGDTQYF. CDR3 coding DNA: TGCAGCGTTGCGGGACTAGCAGGAGATACGCAGTATTTT.

CDR3 sequence reads: CASSEGYEQYV. CDR3 sequence (DNA): TGCGCCAGCAGTGAAGGCTACGAGCAGTACGTC. The chain couples TRBV10-2 to TRBJ2-7; D call uncertain. Trimming cost V 3 bases and J 3 bases, with 3 bases left between them. The germline V gene encodes CDR1 WSHSY and CDR2 SAAADI. The CDR3 is 11 residues long.

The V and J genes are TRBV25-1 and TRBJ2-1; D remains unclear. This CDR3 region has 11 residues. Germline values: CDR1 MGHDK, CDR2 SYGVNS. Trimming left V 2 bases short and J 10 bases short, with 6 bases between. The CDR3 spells CASSEQREQFF. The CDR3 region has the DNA TGTGCCAGCAGTGAACAAAGGGAGCAGTTCTTC.